This T cell receptor beta chain was sequenced in a study of cytotoxic CD8 clonotypes in ibrutinib-treated CLL. Study conclusions and caveats: Private clonotypes, not public ones, expanded at ibrutinib response. Progressing and sustained-remission patients had different sampling times. Rising at ibrutinib response, clonality subsequently fell back toward baseline at progression.

Between the trimmed V and J ends, which lost 2 bases and 2 bases, there was a span of 18 bases. Looked up from germline, CDR1 is MNHNS and CDR2 is SASEGT. The CDR3 contains 18 residues. Around 1.8 micrograms of genomic DNA came from cryopreserved PBMCs for TCR beta libraries. As regards this clone: The antigen remains undetermined.

Here immunoSEQ multiplex PCR was the method, and the copy in TCRdb shows in-frame clones only, minus some. Of more than 50,000 clones in the sample, around 60% were seen once. J is TRBJ2-2 and V is TRBV6-1; a possible D gene is TRBD2 (5 bases). This sequence was found in a human donor with chronic lymphocytic leukemia. Here the sequenced sample was PBMCs, taken after 12 months of ibrutinib treatment. CDR3: CASSELYFGGENTGELFF. The CDR3 nucleotides are TGTGCCAGCAGTGAACTTTATTTTGGAGGAGAAAACACCGGGGAGCTGTTTTTT.